A few counts support the clone carrying this T cell receptor beta chain. These data originate in a study of T-cell memory formation after mild COVID-19. MiXCR, applied by TCRdb to the 5' RACE reads, yields one record per CDR3 protein. The data show about 320,000 distinct CDR3 sequences, 13% to 15% seen once. Trimming left V 5 bases short and J 3 bases short, with 9 bases between. This CDR3 is 13 amino acids long. Germline CDR1 and CDR2: KGHDR and SFDVKD. The clonotype originates from a man aged 18 to 29 who had mild COVID-19 (a few samples of this study predate the infection). Cell type and time point are not known. Sequences were obtained from PBMCs or a T cell subset sorted from them (not recorded which). The V and J genes are TRBV24-1 and TRBJ1-2; the D is unclear. CDR3 loop: CATSVSRDYGYTF. As DNA, the CDR3 is TGTGCCACCAGTGTGTCCCGGGACTATGGCTACACCTTC.